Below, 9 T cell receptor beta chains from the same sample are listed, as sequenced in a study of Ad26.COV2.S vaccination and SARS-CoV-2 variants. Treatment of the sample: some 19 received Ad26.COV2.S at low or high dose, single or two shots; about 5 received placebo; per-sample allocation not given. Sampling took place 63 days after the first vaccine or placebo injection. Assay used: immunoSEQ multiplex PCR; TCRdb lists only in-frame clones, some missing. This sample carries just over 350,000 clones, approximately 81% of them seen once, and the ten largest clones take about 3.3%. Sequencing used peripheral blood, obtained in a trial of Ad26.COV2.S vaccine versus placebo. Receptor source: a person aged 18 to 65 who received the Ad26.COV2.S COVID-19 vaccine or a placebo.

CDR3 nucleotide sequence: TGTGCCAGCAGCCTTAGCGGGGGGGAAGATACGCAGTATTTT. Its protein is CASSLSGGEDTQYF. V and J are TRBV7-2 and TRBJ2-3, with 11 positions matching TRBD2. With V trimmed by 5 bases and J by 5 bases, 3 bases remained unmatched. This CDR3 is 14 amino acids long. The germline V gene encodes CDR1 SGHTA and CDR2 FQGNSA.

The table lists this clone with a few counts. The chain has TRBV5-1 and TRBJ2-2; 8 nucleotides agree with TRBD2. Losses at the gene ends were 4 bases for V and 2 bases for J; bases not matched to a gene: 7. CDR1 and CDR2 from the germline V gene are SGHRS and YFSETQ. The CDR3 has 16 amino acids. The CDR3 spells CASSATSGANTGELFF. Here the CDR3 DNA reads TGCGCCAGCAGCGCAACTAGCGGAGCTAACACCGGGGAGCTGTTTTTT.

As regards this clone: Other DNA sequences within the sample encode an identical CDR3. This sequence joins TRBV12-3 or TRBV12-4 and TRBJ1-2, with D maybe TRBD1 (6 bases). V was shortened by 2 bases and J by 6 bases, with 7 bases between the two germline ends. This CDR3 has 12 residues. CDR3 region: CASSLRGDGYTF. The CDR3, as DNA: TGTGCCAGCAGTTTAAGGGGGGATGGCTACACCTTC.

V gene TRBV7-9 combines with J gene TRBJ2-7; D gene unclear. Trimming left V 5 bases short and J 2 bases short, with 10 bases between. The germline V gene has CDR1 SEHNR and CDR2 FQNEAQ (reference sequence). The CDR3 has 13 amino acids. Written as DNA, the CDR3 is TGTGCCAGCAGCCGTGACTCCGCCTACGAGCAGTACTTC. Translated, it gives CASSRDSAYEQYF.

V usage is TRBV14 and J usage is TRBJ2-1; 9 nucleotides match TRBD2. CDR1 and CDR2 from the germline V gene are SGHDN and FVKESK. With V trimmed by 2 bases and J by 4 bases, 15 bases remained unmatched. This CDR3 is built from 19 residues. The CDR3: CASSQRLAGDPKFYNEQFF. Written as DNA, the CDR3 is TGTGCCAGCAGCCAACGGTTAGCGGGGGATCCTAAGTTTTACAATGAGCAGTTCTTC.

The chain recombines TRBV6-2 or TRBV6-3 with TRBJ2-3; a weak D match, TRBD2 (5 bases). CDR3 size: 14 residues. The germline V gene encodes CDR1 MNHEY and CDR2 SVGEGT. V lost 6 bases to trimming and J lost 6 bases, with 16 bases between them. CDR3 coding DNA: TGTGCCAGCAGCCCGGACTGGGTTTTGGATACGCAGTATTTT. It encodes CASSPDWVLDTQYF.

The CDR3 loop reads CATSRRAGVEELFF. CDR3 coding DNA: TGTGCCACCAGCAGAAGAGCAGGGGTTGAGGAGCTGTTTTTT. The chain recombines TRBV15 with TRBJ2-2, with D possibly being TRBD1 (6 bases). The length of the CDR3 is 14 residues. V lost 2 bases and J lost 10, with 14 bases in between. Germline CDR1 LNHNV, CDR2 YYDKDF (reference sequence). Full variable domain (rest looked up from reference TRBV15 and TRBJ2-2): DAMVIQNPRYQVTQFGKPVTLSCSQTLNHNVMYWYQQKSSQAPKLLFHYYDKDFNNEADTPDNFQSRRPNTSFCFLDIRSPGLGDTAMYLCATSRRAGVEELFFGEGSRLTVL.

The CDR3 coding sequence is TGTGCCAGCAAACGCCTGGACAGGGACCAAGAGACCCAGTACTTC. Residues: CASKRLDRDQETQYF. This chain connects TRBV28 to TRBJ2-5; 8 bases fit TRBD1. CDR1 is MDHEN and CDR2 is SYDVKM in the germline V gene. The length of the CDR3 is 15 residues. V was clipped by 7 bases and J by 0 bases; unmatched bases: 7.

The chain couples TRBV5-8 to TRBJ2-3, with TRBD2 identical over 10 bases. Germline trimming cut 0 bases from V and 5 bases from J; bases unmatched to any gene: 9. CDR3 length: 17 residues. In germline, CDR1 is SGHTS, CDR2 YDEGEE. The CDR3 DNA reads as TGTGCCAGCAGCTTGGGTGATAGCGGGGGGAATGGAGATACGCAGTATTTT. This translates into CASSLGDSGGNGDTQYF.